A selection of T cell receptor beta chains follows, all from one sample in a study of blood T cell repertoires in COVID-19. Profiled with immunoSEQ multiplex PCR; TCRdb holds only in-frame clones, not every one. The sample lists roughly 170,000 clones, 83% occurring once. The sample consisted of PBMCs or T cells enriched from blood (not recorded which). The receptors derive from a woman between 45 and 65 years old who had recovered from COVID-19. Both conserved end residues are part of each CDR3. The D gene is left open where the match is weak. Size tells how often a clone was seen (once, few, many) or the class of an expanded clone, and some rows leave it out.

cdr3_aa: CASSQTGLAGYTF; cdr3_nt: TGTGCCAGCAGCCAAACAGGGTTGGCCGGCTACACCTTC; clone_size: .; v_call: TRBV28; j_call: TRBJ1-2; d_call: .
cdr3_aa: CASSMDRAKNQPQHF; cdr3_nt: TGTGCCAGCAGCATGGACAGGGCCAAAAATCAGCCCCAGCATTTT; clone_size: .; v_call: TRBV5-8; j_call: TRBJ1-5; d_call: TRBD1
cdr3_aa: CASILRVSEAFF; cdr3_nt: TGTGCCAGCATTCTCAGGGTATCTGAAGCTTTCTTT; clone_size: .; v_call: TRBV2; j_call: TRBJ1-1; d_call: .
cdr3_aa: CASSRPDRDGCYTF; cdr3_nt: TGTGCCAGCAGCCGCCCGGACAGAGATGGATGCTACACCTTC; clone_size: .; v_call: TRBV7-9; j_call: TRBJ1-2; d_call: .
cdr3_aa: CASSRKTGVAFWAQHF; cdr3_nt: TGTGCCAGCAGCCGAAAGACAGGGGTCGCCTTTTGGGCCCAGCATTTT; clone_size: .; v_call: TRBV27; j_call: TRBJ1-5; d_call: TRBD1
cdr3_aa: CASSPPSGSRDEQFF; cdr3_nt: TGTGCCAGCTCACCACCGAGCGGGAGTCGCGATGAGCAGTTCTTC; clone_size: .; v_call: TRBV18; j_call: TRBJ2-1; d_call: TRBD2
cdr3_aa: CAILEAQPQHF; cdr3_nt: TGTGCCATCCTCGAGGCTCAGCCCCAGCATTTT; clone_size: .; v_call: TRBV21-1; j_call: TRBJ1-5; d_call: .
cdr3_aa: CASSFPRTGGGGYTF; cdr3_nt: TGCGCCAGCAGCTTCCCCCGGACAGGGGGCGGGGGCTACACCTTC; clone_size: .; v_call: TRBV5-1; j_call: TRBJ1-2; d_call: TRBD1
cdr3_aa: CASSFGGIGIRCTF; cdr3_nt: TGTGCCAGCAGCTTTGGAGGGATCGGTATAAGGTGCACCTTC; clone_size: .; v_call: TRBV5-8; j_call: TRBJ1-2; d_call: .
cdr3_aa: CASSPQSTDTQYF; cdr3_nt: TGTGCCAGCAGCCCCCAAAGCACAGATACGCAGTATTTT; clone_size: few; v_call: TRBV11-2; j_call: TRBJ2-3; d_call: .
cdr3_aa: CASKRGQINSPLHF; cdr3_nt: TGCGCCAGCAAGAGGGGGCAAATAAATTCACCCCTCCACTTT; clone_size: .; v_call: TRBV4-1; j_call: TRBJ1-6; d_call: TRBD1
cdr3_aa: CASSLSGQPQHF; cdr3_nt: TGTGCCAGCAGCTTGAGCGGCCAGCCCCAGCATTTT; clone_size: .; v_call: TRBV5-5; j_call: TRBJ1-5; d_call: .
cdr3_aa: CASSLRTGMNTEAFF; cdr3_nt: TGTGCCAGCAGCCTTCGGACAGGTATGAACACTGAAGCTTTCTTT; clone_size: .; v_call: TRBV3-1/TRBV3-2; j_call: TRBJ1-1; d_call: TRBD1
cdr3_aa: CASSPTGGNEKLFF; cdr3_nt: TGTGCCAGCAGCCCGACAGGGGGCAATGAAAAACTGTTTTTT; clone_size: .; v_call: TRBV6-5; j_call: TRBJ1-4; d_call: TRBD1
cdr3_aa: CASSKLGQGMDYGYTF; cdr3_nt: TGTGCCAGTAGTAAACTCGGACAGGGGATGGACTATGGCTACACCTTC; clone_size: .; v_call: TRBV19; j_call: TRBJ1-2; d_call: TRBD1
cdr3_aa: CAWRRGIITGHHTEAFF; cdr3_nt: TGTGCCTGGAGAAGAGGGATCATAACAGGGCACCACACTGAAGCTTTCTTT; clone_size: many; v_call: TRBV30; j_call: TRBJ1-1; d_call: .
cdr3_aa: CASSRQGGNQPQHF; cdr3_nt: TGTGCCAGCAGCCGACAGGGCGGCAATCAGCCCCAGCATTTT; clone_size: .; v_call: TRBV5-5; j_call: TRBJ1-5; d_call: TRBD1
cdr3_aa: CASSLFSGTPTPYNEQFF; cdr3_nt: TGTGCCAGCAGTTTATTTAGCGGGACCCCAACACCTTACAATGAGCAGTTCTTC; clone_size: .; v_call: TRBV27; j_call: TRBJ2-1; d_call: TRBD2
cdr3_aa: CASSQGNPFSSPLHF; cdr3_nt: TGCGCCAGCAGTCAGGGGAACCCCTTTAGTTCACCCCTCCACTTT; clone_size: .; v_call: TRBV5-1; j_call: TRBJ1-6; d_call: .
cdr3_aa: CASRDGTSGRAVTEQFF; cdr3_nt: TGTGCCAGCAGAGACGGGACTAGCGGGAGGGCCGTCACTGAGCAGTTCTTC; clone_size: .; v_call: TRBV2; j_call: TRBJ2-1; d_call: TRBD2
cdr3_aa: CAWRRGNLVEAFF; cdr3_nt: TGTGCCTGGCGGAGGGGTAATCTGGTTGAAGCTTTCTTT; clone_size: once; v_call: TRBV30; j_call: TRBJ1-1; d_call: .
cdr3_aa: CASGTQGLVNTEAFF; cdr3_nt: TGTGCCAGCGGAACACAGGGGTTGGTGAACACTGAAGCTTTCTTT; clone_size: .; v_call: TRBV2; j_call: TRBJ1-1; d_call: TRBD1
cdr3_aa: CASSQETRDYTF; cdr3_nt: TGTGCCAGCAGCCAAGAGACCCGGGACTACACCTTC; clone_size: .; v_call: TRBV11-2; j_call: TRBJ1-2; d_call: .
cdr3_aa: CASSFKPGTDTQYF; cdr3_nt: TGTGCCAGCAGCTTTAAGCCGGGCACAGATACGCAGTATTTT; clone_size: .; v_call: TRBV11-2; j_call: TRBJ2-3; d_call: .
cdr3_aa: CASSEGLAGTDTQYF; cdr3_nt: TGTGCCAGCAGTGAGGGGCTAGCGGGCACAGATACGCAGTATTTT; clone_size: .; v_call: TRBV6-4; j_call: TRBJ2-3; d_call: TRBD2
cdr3_aa: CASSVETTSGTLGMTDTQYF; cdr3_nt: TGTGCCAGTAGTGTCGAGACGACTAGCGGGACTCTCGGGATGACAGATACGCAGTATTTT; clone_size: .; v_call: TRBV19; j_call: TRBJ2-3; d_call: TRBD2
cdr3_aa: CASSMTVNTEAFF; cdr3_nt: TGTGCCAGCAGTATGACAGTGAACACTGAAGCTTTCTTT; clone_size: few; v_call: TRBV6-5; j_call: TRBJ1-1; d_call: .
cdr3_aa: CASMLQSTNTEAFF; cdr3_nt: TGTGCCAGCATGTTACAGTCGACGAACACTGAAGCTTTCTTT; clone_size: .; v_call: TRBV27; j_call: TRBJ1-1; d_call: .
cdr3_aa: CASSSDSSYNSPLHF; cdr3_nt: TGTGCCAGCAGCTCCGACAGCTCCTATAATTCACCCCTCCACTTT; clone_size: .; v_call: TRBV7-9; j_call: TRBJ1-6; d_call: .
cdr3_aa: CAWSVGGFGNTIYF; cdr3_nt: TGTGCCTGGAGTGTAGGAGGCTTCGGAAACACCATATATTTT; clone_size: .; v_call: TRBV30; j_call: TRBJ1-3; d_call: .
cdr3_aa: CASSQDRLTNEKLFF; cdr3_nt: TGCGCCAGCAGCCAAGACAGGTTGACTAATGAAAAACTGTTTTTT; clone_size: .; v_call: TRBV4-1; j_call: TRBJ1-4; d_call: .
cdr3_aa: CASSLIGTGSETQYF; cdr3_nt: TGTGCCAGCAGCTTGATTGGGACAGGGAGTGAGACCCAGTACTTC; clone_size: few; v_call: TRBV11-2; j_call: TRBJ2-5; d_call: TRBD1
cdr3_aa: CASSQDAGNALAKNIQYF; cdr3_nt: TGCGCCAGCAGCCAAGATGCCGGTAACGCATTAGCCAAAAACATTCAGTACTTC; clone_size: .; v_call: TRBV4-3; j_call: TRBJ2-4; d_call: .
cdr3_aa: CASIQGGNTEAFF; cdr3_nt: TGTGCCAGTATACAGGGCGGGAACACTGAAGCTTTCTTT; clone_size: .; v_call: TRBV28; j_call: TRBJ1-1; d_call: .
cdr3_aa: CAWSVLRGRAFF; cdr3_nt: TGTGCCTGGAGTGTACTAAGGGGGAGAGCTTTCTTT; clone_size: .; v_call: TRBV30; j_call: TRBJ1-1; d_call: .
cdr3_aa: CASSFDGGDGGTQYF; cdr3_nt: TGTGCCAGCAGTTTTGATGGAGGGGACGGAGGCACGCAGTATTTT; clone_size: .; v_call: TRBV27; j_call: TRBJ2-3; d_call: .
cdr3_aa: CASSVGSGTSEDTQYF; cdr3_nt: TGTGCCAGCAGCGTAGGCTCCGGGACTAGTGAGGATACGCAGTATTTT; clone_size: .; v_call: TRBV9; j_call: TRBJ2-3; d_call: TRBD2
cdr3_aa: CASSPLGTGRPQKLFF; cdr3_nt: TGTGCCAGCAGCCCACTCGGGACAGGGCGGCCACAAAAACTGTTTTTT; clone_size: few; v_call: TRBV7-9; j_call: TRBJ1-4; d_call: TRBD1
cdr3_aa: CASSEGVAPGAFF; cdr3_nt: TGTGCCAGCAGTGAAGGCGTGGCCCCGGGAGCTTTCTTT; clone_size: .; v_call: TRBV2; j_call: TRBJ1-1; d_call: .
cdr3_aa: CSVPGITGELFF; cdr3_nt: TGCAGCGTTCCCGGGATCACCGGGGAGCTGTTTTTT; clone_size: .; v_call: TRBV29-1; j_call: TRBJ2-2; d_call: .
cdr3_aa: CASNRGSGNTIYF; cdr3_nt: TGTGCCAGCAACAGGGGGTCTGGAAACACCATATATTTT; clone_size: .; v_call: TRBV25-1; j_call: TRBJ1-3; d_call: TRBD1
cdr3_aa: CASSPGTDGNTIYF; cdr3_nt: TGTGCCAGCTCACCCGGGACTGACGGAAACACCATATATTTT; clone_size: .; v_call: TRBV18; j_call: TRBJ1-3; d_call: .
cdr3_aa: CASSDLWLAGVAGELFF; cdr3_nt: TGTGCCAGCAGTGATCTTTGGCTAGCGGGAGTTGCCGGGGAGCTGTTTTTT; clone_size: .; v_call: TRBV6-1; j_call: TRBJ2-2; d_call: TRBD2
cdr3_aa: CASSRQGSGANVLTF; cdr3_nt: TGTGCCAGCAGTAGACAGGGATCTGGGGCCAACGTCCTGACTTTC; clone_size: .; v_call: TRBV2; j_call: TRBJ2-6; d_call: TRBD1
cdr3_aa: CASSLDGGSPLHF; cdr3_nt: TGTGCCAGCAGCTTAGACGGGGGATCACCCCTCCACTTT; clone_size: many; v_call: TRBV7-2; j_call: TRBJ1-6; d_call: .
cdr3_aa: CASQGYTGELFF; cdr3_nt: TGTGCCAGTCAGGGGTACACCGGGGAGCTGTTTTTT; clone_size: .; v_call: TRBV12-3/TRBV12-4; j_call: TRBJ2-2; d_call: .
cdr3_aa: CASSRGGAGANVLTF; cdr3_nt: TGTGCCAGCAGCCGAGGGGGTGCTGGGGCCAACGTCCTGACTTTC; clone_size: .; v_call: TRBV3-1/TRBV3-2; j_call: TRBJ2-6; d_call: .
cdr3_aa: CASSLSIGGWGPLHF; cdr3_nt: TGTGCCAGCAGTTTATCGATCGGGGGGTGGGGACCCCTCCACTTT; clone_size: .; v_call: TRBV27; j_call: TRBJ1-6; d_call: .
cdr3_aa: CASSLVSQGALNTEAFF; cdr3_nt: TGTGCCAGCAGTTTGGTATCGCAGGGGGCCTTGAACACTGAAGCTTTCTTT; clone_size: .; v_call: TRBV27; j_call: TRBJ1-1; d_call: TRBD1
cdr3_aa: CASSSDVGVNYGYTF; cdr3_nt: TGCGCCAGCAGTTCGGATGTTGGAGTAAACTATGGCTACACCTTC; clone_size: .; v_call: TRBV5-1; j_call: TRBJ1-2; d_call: .
cdr3_aa: CSVVAGDGYTF; cdr3_nt: TGCAGCGTTGTGGCAGGGGATGGCTACACCTTC; clone_size: .; v_call: TRBV29-1; j_call: TRBJ1-2; d_call: .
cdr3_aa: CASSLVSGDTQYF; cdr3_nt: TGTGCCAGCAGCTTAGTTAGCGGAGATACGCAGTATTTT; clone_size: .; v_call: TRBV7-2; j_call: TRBJ2-3; d_call: .
cdr3_aa: CATRLSGETQYF; cdr3_nt: TGTGCCACCAGGCTTAGCGGAGAGACCCAGTACTTC; clone_size: .; v_call: TRBV5-4; j_call: TRBJ2-5; d_call: .
cdr3_aa: CAWSVHASGSSKNIQYF; cdr3_nt: TGTGCCTGGAGTGTACATGCTAGCGGGAGTTCCAAAAACATTCAGTACTTC; clone_size: .; v_call: TRBV30; j_call: TRBJ2-4; d_call: TRBD2
cdr3_aa: CAIWGGFMNTEAFF; cdr3_nt: TGTGCCATCTGGGGGGGGTTTATGAACACTGAAGCTTTCTTT; clone_size: .; v_call: TRBV6-5; j_call: TRBJ1-1; d_call: .
cdr3_aa: CASSSPLRNEQFF; cdr3_nt: TGTGCCAGTAGTAGCCCCCTCAGAAATGAGCAGTTCTTC; clone_size: .; v_call: TRBV19; j_call: TRBJ2-1; d_call: .
cdr3_aa: CASSARGTSGTDTQYF; cdr3_nt: TGTGCCAGCAGCGCCCGGGGGACTAGCGGCACAGATACGCAGTATTTT; clone_size: .; v_call: TRBV7-6; j_call: TRBJ2-3; d_call: TRBD2